One and the same sample provided the 18 T cell receptor beta chains below, sequenced in a study. TCRdb called the 5' RACE reads again in MiXCR, with one record for every CDR3 protein. Of approximately 21,000 distinct CDR3 sequences in the sample, less than 40% were seen once. Sequencing was done on a sample of tumor-infiltrating naive CD4+ T cells sorted from the breast tumor. Subset reported: naive CD4+ T cells, CD4+CD45RA+CD25-. All receptors come from a female donor with breast cancer.

V usage is TRBV5-5 and J usage is TRBJ2-3; 8 bases are a match to TRBD2. The CDR3 is made up of 17 amino acids. Germline CDR1 reads SGHKS; CDR2 reads YYEKEE (reference sequence). V dropped 0 bases and J dropped 0; count of bases not matched to a gene: 6. Here the CDR3 reads CASSLGGASGSTDTQYF. In DNA, the CDR3 is TGTGCCAGCAGCTTGGGGGGGGCTAGCGGGAGCACAGATACGCAGTATTTT.

This clonotype is judged medium-sized. This chain links TRBV11-2 with TRBJ2-3; D not resolved. Germline-derived CDR1 and CDR2 are SGHAT and FQNNGV. This CDR3 has 13 amino acids. Trimming removed 0 bases at V and 3 bases at J, with 4 bases between. The CDR3 sequence: CASSLDRTDTQYF. The CDR3 region has the DNA TGTGCCAGCAGCTTAGATAGGACAGATACGCAGTATTTT.

This clonotype has a count of ten or more. The chain combines TRBV20-1 with TRBJ1-1; 9 nucleotides line up with TRBD1. This CDR3 contains 19 residues. The V and J ends lost 3 bases and 1 base, in that order; junction bases with no gene match: 18. CDR1 and CDR2 (germline): DFQATT, SNEGSKA (reference sequence). CDR3 nucleotide sequence: TGCAGTGCTAGTCGTTGGGGACAGGGCCCCGCGTGGAGGAACACTGAAGCTTTCTTT. Residues: CSASRWGQGPAWRNTEAFF.

This clonotype was counted only a few times. This clone may be a read error of a much larger clone one base away. The chain recombines TRBV6-1 with TRBJ2-1; 10 nucleotides match TRBD2. Germline CDR1 reads MNHNS; CDR2 reads SASEGT. The CDR3 has 15 amino acids. The CDR3 region has the DNA TGTGCCAGCAGGATCGCTAGCGGGAGTACCGATGAGCAGCTCTTC. This translates into CASRIASGSTDEQLF.

Concerning this clonotype: The junction does not match germline at one end; this may be a read error. The rearrangement uses TRBV6-5 and TRBJ2-1, with 9 nucleotides matching TRBD2. The CDR3 runs to 15 residues. In germline, CDR1 is MNHEY, CDR2 SVGAGI. The CDR3 is CASSYLAGVNNEQSF. In DNA, the CDR3 is TGTGCCAGCAGTTACTTAGCGGGAGTTAACAATGAGCAGTCCTTC.

This clonotype was seen repeatedly, ten times or more. The chain combines TRBV6-1 with TRBJ2-5, with D tentatively TRBD1 or TRBD2 (6 bases each). Germline-derived CDR1 and CDR2 are MNHNS and SASEGT. The germline V and J ends were trimmed by 8 bases and 5 bases, with 18 bases remaining between them. The CDR3 contains 14 residues. The CDR3 nucleotides read TGTGCCAGCGCCCGGGACCCGGGGGCGGAGACCCAGTACTTC. Translated, it gives CASARDPGAETQYF.

This chain connects TRBV5-1 to TRBJ1-2, with 7 nucleotides matching TRBD1. V shed 4 bases, J shed 5 bases, and the junction held 14 bases outside the gene matches. The germline gives CDR1 SGHRS, CDR2 YFSETQ. The CDR3 runs to 16 residues. The CDR3 sequence is CASSEGQTPALYGYTF. The CDR3 region has the DNA TGCGCCAGCAGCGAGGGACAGACTCCCGCTCTATATGGCTACACCTTC. The whole variable domain, remainder taken from reference TRBV5-1 and TRBJ1-2, is KAGVTQTPRYLIKTRGQQVTLSCSPISGHRSVSWYQQTPGQGLQFLFEYFSETQRNKGNFPGRFSGRQFSNSRSEMNVSTLELGDSALYLCASSEGQTPALYGYTFGSGTRLTVV.

The chain has TRBV20-1 and TRBJ1-1; D uncertain. The V and J ends lost 1 base and 4 bases respectively, with 10 bases between them. The CDR3 is 13 amino acids. The V gene's germline CDR1 is DFQATT and CDR2 SNEGSKA (reference sequence). The CDR3 DNA sequence: TGCAGTGCTAGAGGGGGAACTTTCACTGAAGCTTTCTTT. It codes for CSARGGTFTEAFF.

The chain uses TRBV6-5 and TRBJ2-7; 9 bases match TRBD1. The CDR3 is made up of 14 amino acids. The germline gives CDR1 MNHEY, CDR2 SVGAGI. The V gene end was trimmed by 5 bases and the J gene end by 4 bases; junction bases not matched to a gene: 6. The CDR3 DNA reads TGTGCCAGCAGTCTACAGGGGGCGGGTTACGAGCAGTACTTC. It yields the protein CASSLQGAGYEQYF.

The chain has TRBV23-1 and TRBJ1-5; D is ambiguous. TRBV23-1 is classed as an ORF, of uncertain function. The germline V and J ends were trimmed by 9 bases and 0 bases, with 12 bases remaining between them. This CDR3 is built from 14 residues. The CDR3 nucleotides read TGCGCCAGTGCCGTGATAAATAGCAATCAGCCCCAGCATTTT. Translating it yields CASAVINSNQPQHF.

Remarks on this clonotype: Since a much larger clone is just one base distant, this may be a read error. J is TRBJ1-5 and V is TRBV5-6, with D uncertain. In germline, CDR1 is SGHDT, CDR2 YYEEEE. The CDR3 covers 13 residues. Trimming shortened V by 0 bases and J by 9 bases, and 10 bases separated the two germline ends. CDR3 residues: CASSLGAQRPQHF. For the CDR3, the DNA is TGTGCCAGCAGCTTGGGTGCCCAGAGGCCCCAGCATTTT.

This clonotype was observed a handful of times. The rearrangement links TRBV20-1 to TRBJ1-2; TRBD1 is a possible D gene (5 bases). Germline CDR1 is DFQATT and CDR2 is SNEGSKA (reference sequence). With 6 bases removed from V and 7 bases from J, the gap between germline ends came to 24 bases. This CDR3 region has 15 residues. This chain's CDR3 is CSANRDRDIPFGYTF. CDR3 DNA sequence: TGCAGTGCCAACCGGGACCGCGACATCCCCTTTGGCTACACCTTC.

This clonotype counts as medium-sized. The V gene is TRBV20-1, the J gene TRBJ2-1; a weak D match, TRBD2 (5 bases). Germline CDR1 DFQATT, CDR2 SNEGSKA (reference sequence). The CDR3 runs 14 residues. V was shortened by 6 bases and J by 5 bases, with 17 bases between the two germline ends. CDR3: CSARALGYDNEQFF. In DNA, the CDR3 is TGCAGTGCGCGGGCCTTGGGGTATGACAATGAGCAGTTCTTC.

For this clonotype: This may be a read error: a much more frequent sequence differs by one nucleotide. Here the CDR3 omits its conserved ending phenylalanine or tryptophan, so a read error is the likely source. This chain uses TRBV24-1 with TRBJ2-1; 7 nucleotides agree with TRBD2. The CDR3 covers 15 residues. Trimming took 3 bases from V and 9 from J; bases not matched to a gene: 10. The germline V gene has CDR1 KGHDR and CDR2 SFDVKD. Here the CDR3 DNA reads TGTGCCACCAGTGATCACCGGGGGGTAGCGACTGAGCAGTTCCTC. Protein: CATSDHRGVATEQFL.

This clonotype is labeled as medium-sized. The chain recombines TRBV20-1 with TRBJ2-5, with D possibly matching TRBD1 (5 bases). The CDR3 runs to 15 residues. V was pared by 5 bases and J by 1 base, with 17 bases between. Germline CDR1 is DFQATT and CDR2 is SNEGSKA (reference sequence). The CDR3 here is CSAGARVWVQETQYF. The DNA for the CDR3 is TGCAGTGCTGGGGCCAGGGTGTGGGTCCAAGAGACCCAGTACTTC.

In this sample, this clonotype turned up many times. The chain recombines TRBV4-1 with TRBJ1-6; possibly TRBD1 for D (6 bases). The germline V gene encodes CDR1 MGHRA and CDR2 YSYEKL. The V gene lost 4 bases and the J gene lost 9 bases, with 16 bases spanning the gap. The CDR3 is made up of 15 amino acids. DNA for the CDR3: TGCGCCAGCAGCCTGGACAGAGCTTCGGTTTCACCCCTCCACTTT. Its translation: CASSLDRASVSPLHF.

The chain is built from TRBV5-1 and TRBJ1-1, with 7 bases matching TRBD1. V shed 4 bases and J 8 bases; nucleotides not matched to a gene: 14. This CDR3 spans 15 amino acids. Looked up from germline, CDR1 is SGHRS and CDR2 is YFSETQ. The CDR3 region is CASSLLPTRQGEAFF. Here the CDR3 DNA reads TGCGCCAGCAGCCTCCTTCCGACGCGACAGGGAGAAGCTTTCTTT.

The chain has TRBV4-1 and TRBJ1-3; D unresolved. V dropped 1 base and J dropped 5 bases, with 12 bases sitting between them. CDR1 is MGHRA and CDR2 is YSYEKL in the germline V gene. This CDR3 has 15 residues. This CDR3 is CASSQGDFGRNTIYF. CDR3 DNA sequence: TGCGCCAGCAGCCAAGGGGATTTTGGGAGAAACACCATATATTTT.